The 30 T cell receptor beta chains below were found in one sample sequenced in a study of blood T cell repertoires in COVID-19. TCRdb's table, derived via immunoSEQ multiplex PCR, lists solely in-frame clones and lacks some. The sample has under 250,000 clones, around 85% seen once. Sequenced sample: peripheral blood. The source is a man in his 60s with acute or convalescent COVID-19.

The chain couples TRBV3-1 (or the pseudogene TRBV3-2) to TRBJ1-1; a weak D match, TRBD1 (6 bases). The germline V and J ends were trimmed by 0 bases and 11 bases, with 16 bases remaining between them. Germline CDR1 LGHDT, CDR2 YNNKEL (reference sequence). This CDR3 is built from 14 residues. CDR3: CASSQDIRVQGAFF. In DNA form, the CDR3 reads TGTGCCAGCAGCCAAGATATTAGGGTTCAGGGGGCTTTCTTT.

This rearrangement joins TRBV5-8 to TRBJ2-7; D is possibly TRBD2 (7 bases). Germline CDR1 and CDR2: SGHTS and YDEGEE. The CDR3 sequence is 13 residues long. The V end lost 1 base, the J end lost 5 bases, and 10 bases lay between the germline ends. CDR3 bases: TGTGCCAGCAGCTTGCAGGGGAGGGACGAGCAGTACTTC. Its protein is CASSLQGRDEQYF.

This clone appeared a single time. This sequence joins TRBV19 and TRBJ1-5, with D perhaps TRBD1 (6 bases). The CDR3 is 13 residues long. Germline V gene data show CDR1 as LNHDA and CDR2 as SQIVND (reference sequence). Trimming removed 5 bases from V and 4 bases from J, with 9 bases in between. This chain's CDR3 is CASSSTGNQPQHF. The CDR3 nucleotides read TGTGCCAGTAGTTCTACAGGGAATCAGCCCCAGCATTTT.

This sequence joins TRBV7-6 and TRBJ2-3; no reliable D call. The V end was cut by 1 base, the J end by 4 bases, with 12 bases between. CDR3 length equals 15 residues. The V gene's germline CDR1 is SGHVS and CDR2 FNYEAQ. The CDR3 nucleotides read TGTGCCAGCAGCTTAGATGTCCTAGACGCAGATACGCAGTATTTT. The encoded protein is CASSLDVLDADTQYF. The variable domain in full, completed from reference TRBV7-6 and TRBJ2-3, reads GAGVSQSPRYKVTKRGQDVALRCDPISGHVSLYWYRQALGQGPEFLTYFNYEAQQDKSGLPNDRFSAERPEGSISTLTIQRTEQRDSAMYRCASSLDVLDADTQYFGPGTRLTVL.

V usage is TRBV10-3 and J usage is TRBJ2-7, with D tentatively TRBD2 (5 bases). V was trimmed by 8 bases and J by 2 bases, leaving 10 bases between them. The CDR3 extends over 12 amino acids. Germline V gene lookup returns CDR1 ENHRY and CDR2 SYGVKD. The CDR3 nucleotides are TGTGCCATCTCTAGCCGGGCCTACGAGCAGTACTTC. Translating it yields CAISSRAYEQYF.

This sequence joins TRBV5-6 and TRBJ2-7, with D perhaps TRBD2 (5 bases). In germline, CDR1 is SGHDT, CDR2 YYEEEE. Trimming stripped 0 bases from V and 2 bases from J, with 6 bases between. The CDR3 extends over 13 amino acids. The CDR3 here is CASSLGEPYEQYF. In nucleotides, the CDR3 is TGTGCCAGCAGCTTGGGGGAGCCCTACGAGCAGTACTTC.

The CDR3 DNA sequence: TGTGCCAGTACCCTACAGGGGCTAGACGGCTACACCTTC. It is translated as CASTLQGLDGYTF. V is TRBV19 and J is TRBJ1-2; the match to TRBD1 covers 7 bases. V was clipped by 7 bases and J by 8 bases; unmatched bases: 10. The CDR3 runs to 13 residues. CDR1 is LNHDA and CDR2 is SQIVND in the germline V gene (reference sequence). Variable domain in full (rest from reference TRBV19 and TRBJ1-2): DGGITQSPKYLFRKEGQNVTLSCEQNLNHDAMYWYRQDPGQGLRLIYYSQIVNDFQKGDIAEGYSVSREKKESFPLTVTSAQKNPTAFYLCASTLQGLDGYTFGSGTRLTVV.

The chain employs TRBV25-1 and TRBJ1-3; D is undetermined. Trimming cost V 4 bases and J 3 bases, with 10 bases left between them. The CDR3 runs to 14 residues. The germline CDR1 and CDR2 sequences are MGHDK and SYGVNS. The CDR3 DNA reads TGTGCCAGCAGTGGGTGGGCTAATGGAAACACCATATATTTT. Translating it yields CASSGWANGNTIYF.

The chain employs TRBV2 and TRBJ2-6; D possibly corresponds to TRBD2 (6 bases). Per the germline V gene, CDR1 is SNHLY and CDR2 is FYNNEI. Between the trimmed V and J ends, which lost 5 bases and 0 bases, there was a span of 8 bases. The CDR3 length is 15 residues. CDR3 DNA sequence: TGTGCCAGCAGTCCGGAGGGCTCTGGGGCCAACGTCCTGACTTTC. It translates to CASSPEGSGANVLTF.

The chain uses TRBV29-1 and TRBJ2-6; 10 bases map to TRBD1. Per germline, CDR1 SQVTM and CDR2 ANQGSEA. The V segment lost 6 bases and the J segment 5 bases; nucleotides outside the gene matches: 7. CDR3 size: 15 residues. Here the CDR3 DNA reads TGCAGCGTCGGGGGACAGGGGCCGAGGGCCAACGTCCTGACTTTC. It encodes CSVGGQGPRANVLTF.

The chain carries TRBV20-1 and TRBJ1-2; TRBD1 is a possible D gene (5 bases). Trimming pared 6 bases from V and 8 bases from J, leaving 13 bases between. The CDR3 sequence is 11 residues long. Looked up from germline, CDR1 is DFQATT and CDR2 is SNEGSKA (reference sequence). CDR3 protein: CSAHGAGGYTF. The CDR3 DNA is TGCAGTGCCCACGGGGCGGGAGGCTACACCTTC.

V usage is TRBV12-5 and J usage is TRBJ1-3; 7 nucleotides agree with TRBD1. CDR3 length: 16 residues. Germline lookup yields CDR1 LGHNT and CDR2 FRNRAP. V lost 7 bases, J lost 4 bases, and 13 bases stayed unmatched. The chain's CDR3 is CASALGQSYEGNTIYF. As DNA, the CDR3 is TGTGCTAGTGCCCTGGGACAGTCCTATGAGGGAAACACCATATATTTT.

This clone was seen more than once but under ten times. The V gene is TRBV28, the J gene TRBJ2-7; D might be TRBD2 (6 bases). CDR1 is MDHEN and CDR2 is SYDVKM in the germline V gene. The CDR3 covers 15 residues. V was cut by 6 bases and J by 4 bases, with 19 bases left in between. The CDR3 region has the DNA TGTGCCAGCAGGGGGGGACCGGAGGAACAATACGAGCAGTACTTC. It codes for CASRGGPEEQYEQYF.

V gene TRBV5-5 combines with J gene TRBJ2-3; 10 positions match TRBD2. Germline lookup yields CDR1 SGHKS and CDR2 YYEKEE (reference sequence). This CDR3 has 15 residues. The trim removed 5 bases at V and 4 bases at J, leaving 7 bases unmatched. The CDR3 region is CASRVRLAGADTQYF. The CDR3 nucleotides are TGTGCCAGCAGGGTGAGACTAGCGGGCGCAGATACGCAGTATTTT.

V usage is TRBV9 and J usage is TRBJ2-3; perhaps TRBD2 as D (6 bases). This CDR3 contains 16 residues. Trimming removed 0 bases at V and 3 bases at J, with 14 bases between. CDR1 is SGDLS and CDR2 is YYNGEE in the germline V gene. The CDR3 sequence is CASSVATGVWTDTQYF. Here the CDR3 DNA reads TGTGCCAGCAGCGTAGCTACGGGAGTCTGGACAGATACGCAGTATTTT.

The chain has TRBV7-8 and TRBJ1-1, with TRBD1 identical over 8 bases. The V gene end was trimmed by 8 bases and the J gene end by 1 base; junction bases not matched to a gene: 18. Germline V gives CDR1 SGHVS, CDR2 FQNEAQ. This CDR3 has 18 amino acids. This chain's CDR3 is CASGERGAGGFGNTEAFF. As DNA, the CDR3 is TGTGCCAGCGGGGAAAGGGGTGCAGGGGGCTTCGGGAACACTGAAGCTTTCTTT. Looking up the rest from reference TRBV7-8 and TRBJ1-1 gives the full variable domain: GAGVSQSPRYKVAKRGQDVALRCDPISGHVSLFWYQQALGQGPEFLTYFQNEAQLDKSGLPSDRFFAERPEGSVSTLKIQRTQQEDSAVYLCASGERGAGGFGNTEAFFGQGTRLTVV.

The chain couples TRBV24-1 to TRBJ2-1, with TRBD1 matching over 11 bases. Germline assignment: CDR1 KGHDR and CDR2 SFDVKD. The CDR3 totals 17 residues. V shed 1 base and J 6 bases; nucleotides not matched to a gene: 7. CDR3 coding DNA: TGTGCCACCAGTGATTTTCGCGCCGGGACAGGGGGCAATGAGCAGTTCTTC. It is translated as CATSDFRAGTGGNEQFF.

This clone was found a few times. The CDR3 DNA reads as TGTGCCAGCAGTGAAGGGCAGGGGCGATATCAGCCCCAGCATTTT. It codes for CASSEGQGRYQPQHF. The chain recombines TRBV6-1 with TRBJ1-5; weak D call: TRBD1 (6 bases). V shed 1 base and J shed 5 bases, with 12 bases lying between them. CDR3 size: 15 residues. In germline, CDR1 is MNHNS, CDR2 SASEGT.

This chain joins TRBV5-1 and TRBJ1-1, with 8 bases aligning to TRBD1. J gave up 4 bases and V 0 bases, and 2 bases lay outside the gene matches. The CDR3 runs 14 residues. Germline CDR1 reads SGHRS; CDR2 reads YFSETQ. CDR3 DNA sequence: TGCGCCAGCAGCTTGGGGACAGGGAGCACTGAAGCTTTCTTT. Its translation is CASSLGTGSTEAFF.

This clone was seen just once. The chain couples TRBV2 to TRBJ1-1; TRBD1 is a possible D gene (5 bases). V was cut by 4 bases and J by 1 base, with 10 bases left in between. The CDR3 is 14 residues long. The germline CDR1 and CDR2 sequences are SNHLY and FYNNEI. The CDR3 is CASSAEGRNTEAFF. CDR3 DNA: TGTGCCAGCAGTGCGGAGGGGCGGAACACTGAAGCTTTCTTT.

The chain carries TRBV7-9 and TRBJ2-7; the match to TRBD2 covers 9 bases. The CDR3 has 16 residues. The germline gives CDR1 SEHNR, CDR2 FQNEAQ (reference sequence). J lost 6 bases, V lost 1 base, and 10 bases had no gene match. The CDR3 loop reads CASSLVAGATPTEQYF. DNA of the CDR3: TGTGCCAGCAGCTTAGTAGCGGGAGCTACCCCTACCGAGCAGTACTTC.

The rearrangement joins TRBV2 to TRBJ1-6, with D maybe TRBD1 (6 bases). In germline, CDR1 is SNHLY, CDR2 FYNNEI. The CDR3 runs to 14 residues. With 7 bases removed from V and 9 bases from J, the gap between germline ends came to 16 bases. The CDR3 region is CASTLGGRGSPLHF. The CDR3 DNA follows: TGTGCCAGCACCTTAGGGGGTCGGGGTTCACCCCTCCACTTT. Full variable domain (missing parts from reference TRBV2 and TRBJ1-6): EPEVTQTPSHQVTQMGQEVILRCVPISNHLYFYWYRQILGQKVEFLVSFYNNEISEKSEIFDDQFSVERPDGSNFTLKIRSTKLEDSAMYFCASTLGGRGSPLHFGNGTRLTVT.

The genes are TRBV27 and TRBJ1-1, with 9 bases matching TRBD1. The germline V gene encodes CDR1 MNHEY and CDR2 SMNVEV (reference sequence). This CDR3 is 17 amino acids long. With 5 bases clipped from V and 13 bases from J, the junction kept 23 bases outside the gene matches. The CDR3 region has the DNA TGTGCCAGCAGTCGGCGGACAGGGGTGTCCCCCGAGATGGAGCTTTTCTTT. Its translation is CASSRRTGVSPEMELFF.

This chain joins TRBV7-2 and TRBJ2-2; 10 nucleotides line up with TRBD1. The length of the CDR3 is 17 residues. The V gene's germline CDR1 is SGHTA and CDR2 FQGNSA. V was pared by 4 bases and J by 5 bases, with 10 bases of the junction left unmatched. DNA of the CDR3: TGTGCCAGCAGCTCGAGACAGGGGGCCCTAAGGACCGGGGAGCTGTTTTTT. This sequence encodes CASSSRQGALRTGELFF.

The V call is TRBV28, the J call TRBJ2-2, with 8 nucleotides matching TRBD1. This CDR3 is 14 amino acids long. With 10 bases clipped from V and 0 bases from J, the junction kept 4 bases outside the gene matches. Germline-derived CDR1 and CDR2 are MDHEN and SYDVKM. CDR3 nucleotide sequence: TGTGCCATTCGACAGGGGACGAACACCGGGGAGCTGTTTTTT. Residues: CAIRQGTNTGELFF.

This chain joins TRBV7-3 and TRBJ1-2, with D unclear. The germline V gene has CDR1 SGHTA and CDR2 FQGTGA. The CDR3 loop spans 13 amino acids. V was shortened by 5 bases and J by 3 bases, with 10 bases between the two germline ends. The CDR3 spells CASSADTYYGYTF. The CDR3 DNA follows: TGTGCCAGCAGCGCCGACACCTACTATGGCTACACCTTC.

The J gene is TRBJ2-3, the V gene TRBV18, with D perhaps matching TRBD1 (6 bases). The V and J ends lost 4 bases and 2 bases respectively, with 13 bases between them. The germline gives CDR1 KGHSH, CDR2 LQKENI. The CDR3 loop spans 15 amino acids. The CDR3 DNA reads TGTGCCAGCTCACTAGGGGACATTCTCACAGATACGCAGTATTTT. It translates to CASSLGDILTDTQYF.

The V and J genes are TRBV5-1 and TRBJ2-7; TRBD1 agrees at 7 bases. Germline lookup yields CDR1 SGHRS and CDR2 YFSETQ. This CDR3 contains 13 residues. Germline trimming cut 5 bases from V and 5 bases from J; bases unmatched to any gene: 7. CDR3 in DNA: TGCGCCAGCAGGGTGAGGGGGCGCGACGAGCAGTACTTC. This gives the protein CASRVRGRDEQYF.

CDR3 sequence reads: CASSRTGLGTDTQYF. The CDR3 DNA follows: TGTGCCAGCAGCCGAACAGGGCTAGGGACAGATACGCAGTATTTT. V and J are TRBV2 and TRBJ2-3; D might be TRBD1 (6 bases). The CDR3 is made up of 15 amino acids. Deletions cut 6 bases from V and 3 bases from J, with 16 bases between. The germline V gene encodes CDR1 SNHLY and CDR2 FYNNEI.

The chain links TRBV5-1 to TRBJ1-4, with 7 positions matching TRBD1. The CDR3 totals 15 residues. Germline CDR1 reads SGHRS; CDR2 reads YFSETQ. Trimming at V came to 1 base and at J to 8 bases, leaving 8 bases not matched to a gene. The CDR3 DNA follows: TGCGCCAGCAGCTTGTCGACAGGGATTGGCGAAAAACTGTTTTTT. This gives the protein CASSLSTGIGEKLFF.